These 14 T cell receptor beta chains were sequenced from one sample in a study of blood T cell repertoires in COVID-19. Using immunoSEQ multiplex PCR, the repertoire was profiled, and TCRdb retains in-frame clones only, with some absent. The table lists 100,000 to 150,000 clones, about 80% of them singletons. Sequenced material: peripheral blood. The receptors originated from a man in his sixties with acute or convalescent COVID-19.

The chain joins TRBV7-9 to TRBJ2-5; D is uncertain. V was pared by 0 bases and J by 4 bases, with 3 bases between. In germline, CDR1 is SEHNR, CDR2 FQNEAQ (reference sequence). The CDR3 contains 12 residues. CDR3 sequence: CASSLARETQYF. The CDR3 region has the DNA TGTGCCAGCAGCTTAGCTCGAGAGACCCAGTACTTC.

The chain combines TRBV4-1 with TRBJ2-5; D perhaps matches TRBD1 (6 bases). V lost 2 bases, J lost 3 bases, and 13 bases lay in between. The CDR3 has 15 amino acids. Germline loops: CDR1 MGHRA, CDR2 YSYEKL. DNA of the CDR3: TGCGCCAGCAGCCAATCTAACAGGGTAGAAGAGACCCAGTACTTC. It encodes CASSQSNRVEETQYF.

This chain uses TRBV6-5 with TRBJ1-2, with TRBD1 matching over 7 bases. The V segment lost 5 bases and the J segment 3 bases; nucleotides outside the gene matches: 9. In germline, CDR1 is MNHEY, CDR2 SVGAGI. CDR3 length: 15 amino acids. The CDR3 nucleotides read TGTGCCAGCAGTAGGGAACAGGGGTTCTACTATGGCTACACCTTC. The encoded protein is CASSREQGFYYGYTF.

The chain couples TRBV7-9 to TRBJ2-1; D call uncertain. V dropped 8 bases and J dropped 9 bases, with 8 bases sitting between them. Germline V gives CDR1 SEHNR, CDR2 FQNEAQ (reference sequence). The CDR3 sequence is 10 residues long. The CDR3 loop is CASSGAEQFF. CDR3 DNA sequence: TGTGCCAGCTCGGGTGCTGAGCAGTTCTTC.

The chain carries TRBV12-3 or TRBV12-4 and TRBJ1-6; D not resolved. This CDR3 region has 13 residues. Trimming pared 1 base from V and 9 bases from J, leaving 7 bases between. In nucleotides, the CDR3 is TGTGCCAGCAGTTTAGGCGCGGGTTCACCCCTCCACTTT. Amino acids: CASSLGAGSPLHF.

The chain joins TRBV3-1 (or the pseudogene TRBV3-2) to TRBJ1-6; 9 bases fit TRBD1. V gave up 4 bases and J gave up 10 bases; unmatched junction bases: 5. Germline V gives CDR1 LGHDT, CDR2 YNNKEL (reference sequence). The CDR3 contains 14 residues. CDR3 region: CASSLTGGESPLHF. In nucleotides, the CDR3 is TGTGCCAGCAGCCTGACAGGGGGAGAATCACCCCTCCACTTT.

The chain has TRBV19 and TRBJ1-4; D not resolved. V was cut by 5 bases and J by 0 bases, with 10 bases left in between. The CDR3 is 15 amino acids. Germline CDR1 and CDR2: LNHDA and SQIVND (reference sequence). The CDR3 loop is CASSLGPATNEKLFF. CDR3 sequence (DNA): TGTGCCAGTAGTTTAGGGCCAGCAACTAATGAAAAACTGTTTTTT. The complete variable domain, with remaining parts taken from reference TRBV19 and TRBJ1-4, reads DGGITQSPKYLFRKEGQNVTLSCEQNLNHDAMYWYRQDPGQGLRLIYYSQIVNDFQKGDIAEGYSVSREKKESFPLTVTSAQKNPTAFYLCASSLGPATNEKLFFGSGTQLSVL.

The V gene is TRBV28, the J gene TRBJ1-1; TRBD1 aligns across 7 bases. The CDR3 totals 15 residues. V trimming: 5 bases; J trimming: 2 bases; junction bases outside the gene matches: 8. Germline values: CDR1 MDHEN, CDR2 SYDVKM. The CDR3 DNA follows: TGTGCCAGCAGTCCCTCCGGGACAGCCAACACTGAAGCTTTCTTT. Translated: CASSPSGTANTEAFF. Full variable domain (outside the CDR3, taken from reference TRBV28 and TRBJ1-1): DVKVTQSSRYLVKRTGEKVFLECVQDMDHENMFWYRQDPGLGLRLIYFSYDVKMKEKGDIPEGYSVSREKKERFSLILESASTNQTSMYLCASSPSGTANTEAFFGQGTRLTVV.

The CDR3 DNA is TGCGCCAGCAGTCCTACCGGGACAGGGGGCGCGCATGGCTACACCTTC. Translated, it gives CASSPTGTGGAHGYTF. The chain carries TRBV5-1 and TRBJ1-2; 12 bases fit TRBD1. After removal of 5 bases from V and 6 bases from J, the junction contained 11 bases not matched to a gene. Germline assignment: CDR1 SGHRS and CDR2 YFSETQ. This CDR3 is built from 16 residues.

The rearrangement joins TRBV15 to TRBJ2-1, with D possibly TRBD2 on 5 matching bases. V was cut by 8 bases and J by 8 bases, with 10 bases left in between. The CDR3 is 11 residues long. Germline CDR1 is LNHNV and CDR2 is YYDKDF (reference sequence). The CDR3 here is CATGVGDEQFF. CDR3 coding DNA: TGTGCCACCGGGGTCGGGGATGAGCAGTTCTTC.

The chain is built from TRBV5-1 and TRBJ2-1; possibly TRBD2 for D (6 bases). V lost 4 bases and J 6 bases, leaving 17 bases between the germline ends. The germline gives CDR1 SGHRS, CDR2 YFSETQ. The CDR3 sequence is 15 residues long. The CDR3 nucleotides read TGCGCCAGCAGCCGCGATGGGGGGTCGGGCAATGAGCAGTTCTTC. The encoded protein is CASSRDGGSGNEQFF.

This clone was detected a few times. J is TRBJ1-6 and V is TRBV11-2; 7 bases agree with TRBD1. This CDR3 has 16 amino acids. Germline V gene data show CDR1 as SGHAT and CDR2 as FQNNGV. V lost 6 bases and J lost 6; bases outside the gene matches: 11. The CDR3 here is CASRNTPGTANSPLHF. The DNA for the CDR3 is TGTGCCAGCAGAAATACTCCCGGGACAGCTAATTCACCCCTCCACTTT.

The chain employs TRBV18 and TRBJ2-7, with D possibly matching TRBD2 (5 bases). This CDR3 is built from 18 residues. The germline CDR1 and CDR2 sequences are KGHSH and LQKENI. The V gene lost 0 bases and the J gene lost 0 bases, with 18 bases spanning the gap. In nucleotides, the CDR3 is TGTGCCAGCTCACCACCGGCGGTACGCGGGCGAGCCTCCTACGAGCAGTACTTC. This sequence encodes CASSPPAVRGRASYEQYF.

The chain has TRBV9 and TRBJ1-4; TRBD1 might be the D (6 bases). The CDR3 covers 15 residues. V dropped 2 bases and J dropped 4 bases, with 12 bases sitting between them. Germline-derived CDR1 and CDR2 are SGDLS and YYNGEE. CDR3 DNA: TGTGCCAGCAGCGTCGGAGGACAGCTTAATGAAAAACTGTTTTTT. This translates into CASSVGGQLNEKLFF.